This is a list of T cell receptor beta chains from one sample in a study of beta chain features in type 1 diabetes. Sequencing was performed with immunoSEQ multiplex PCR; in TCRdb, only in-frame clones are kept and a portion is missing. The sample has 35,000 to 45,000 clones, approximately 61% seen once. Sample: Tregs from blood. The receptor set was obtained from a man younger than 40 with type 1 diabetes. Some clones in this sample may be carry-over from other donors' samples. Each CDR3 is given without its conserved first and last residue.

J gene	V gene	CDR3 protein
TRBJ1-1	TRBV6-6	ASSYSTGEAF
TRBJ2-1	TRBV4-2	ASSREGPSGGSLGEQF
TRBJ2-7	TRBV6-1	ASSETDLPYEQY
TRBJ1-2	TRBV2	ASRPDRGHGYT
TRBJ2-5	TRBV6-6	ASSYSGQDLRETQY
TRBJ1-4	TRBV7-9	ASSLRGRANEKLF
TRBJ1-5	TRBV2	ASSGTASKPQH
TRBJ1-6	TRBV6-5	ASRRAGEYSPLH
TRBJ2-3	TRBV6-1	ASSLDWSTDTQY
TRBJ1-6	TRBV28	ASSLSSSPLH
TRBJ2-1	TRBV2	ASSLGQYNEQF
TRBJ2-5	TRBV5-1	ASSLDGGPQETQY
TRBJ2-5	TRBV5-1	ASREGAQETQY
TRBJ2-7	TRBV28	ASSWGQGSQQY
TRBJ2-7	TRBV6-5	ASSYSTTGGYEQY
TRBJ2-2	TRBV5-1	ASKTNSNTGELF
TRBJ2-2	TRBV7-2	ASSPEWLAVAGELF
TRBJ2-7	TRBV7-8	ASSLVQSSYEQY
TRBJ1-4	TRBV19	ASRSRTGRTKLF
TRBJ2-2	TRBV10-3	AISDFSGELF
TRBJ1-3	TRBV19	ASSTHFYSGNTIY
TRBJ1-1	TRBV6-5	ASSPRTGGLAF
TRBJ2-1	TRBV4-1	ASTQGFRRGVTSYNEQF
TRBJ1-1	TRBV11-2	ASSSHSGTEAF
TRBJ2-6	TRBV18	ASSIGGQGANVLT
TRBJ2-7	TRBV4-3	ASSQKSGAEQY
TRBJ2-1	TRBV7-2	ASSLGVGSNEQF
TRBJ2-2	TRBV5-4	ASSPGTPGTGELF
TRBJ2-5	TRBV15	ATSGRYGGSLETQY
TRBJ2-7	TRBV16	ASSDRQGAYEQY
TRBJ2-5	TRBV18	ASSPRTGGNAKTQY
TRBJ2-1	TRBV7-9	ASSLIVSEQF
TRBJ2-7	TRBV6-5	ASRVDRANEQY
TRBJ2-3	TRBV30	AWEAGKSTDTQY
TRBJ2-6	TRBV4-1	ASSQAGALSSGANVLT
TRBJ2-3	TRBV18	ASSPDPPLAGITDTQY
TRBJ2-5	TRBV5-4	ASSSQTGTQETQY
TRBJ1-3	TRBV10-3	AIRRQGASSGNTIY
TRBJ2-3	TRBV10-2	ASSEYLVSDTQY
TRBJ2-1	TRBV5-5	ASSRSTGGGEQF
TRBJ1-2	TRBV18	ASSLRDRVYGYT
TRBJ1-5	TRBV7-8	ASSFRDNQPQH
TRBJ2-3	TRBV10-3	AIKLSGGATDTQY
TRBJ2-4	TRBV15	ATSRTSGGKNIQY
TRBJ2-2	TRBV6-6	ASSLSLPTRELF
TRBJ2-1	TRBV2	ASSFFWENEQF
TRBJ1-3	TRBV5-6	ASSLAGTLHTIY
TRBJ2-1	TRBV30	AWSSGYSYNEQF
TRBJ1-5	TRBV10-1	ASSGDWDFPGGNQPQH
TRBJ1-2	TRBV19	ASSSTGILNYGYT
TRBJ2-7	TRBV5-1	ASSFGGPYEQY
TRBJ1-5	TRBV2	ASSEGAGGYQPQH
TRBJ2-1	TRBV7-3	ASSLLAGGNEQF
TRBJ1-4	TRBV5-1	ASRLLNEKLF
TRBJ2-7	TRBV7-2	ASSLVGREGQY
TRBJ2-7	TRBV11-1	ASSLFNRETYEQY
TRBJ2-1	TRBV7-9	ASSTIAGGWLGSYNEQF
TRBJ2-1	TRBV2	ASGGGLAGGFNEQF
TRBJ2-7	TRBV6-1	ASSRTGLAAHEQY
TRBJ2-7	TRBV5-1	ASSLGQGREQY